The 4 T cell receptor beta chains below come from one sample, sequenced in a study of T cell responses to AZD1222 COVID-19 vaccine. This table comes from immunoSEQ multiplex PCR, and its TCRdb copy is limited to in-frame clones, with some not included. The sample has 95,000 to 120,000 clones; roughly nine tenths are singletons. Sample: peripheral blood, taken on day 0 of MenACWY control vaccination. These receptor sequences come from an adult in good health.

The V and J genes are TRBV2 and TRBJ1-1; D remains ambiguous. From germline, CDR1 is SNHLY and CDR2 FYNNEI. This CDR3 comprises 14 residues. V was cut by 6 bases and J by 4 bases, with 15 bases left in between. The CDR3 region is CASSGRASGTEAFF. CDR3 sequence (DNA): TGTGCCAGCAGCGGGCGGGCCTCTGGCACTGAAGCTTTCTTT.

Here the CDR3 reads CASSQDRYTEAFF. The DNA of the CDR3 is TGTGCCAGCAGCCAAGACAGATACACTGAAGCTTTCTTT. V and J are TRBV7-2 and TRBJ1-1, with TRBD1 as a possible D gene (5 bases). This CDR3 is 13 amino acids long. Germline V gene data show CDR1 as SGHTA and CDR2 as FQGNSA. V was cut by 5 bases and J by 3 bases, with 10 bases left in between.

This sequence joins TRBV11-2 and TRBJ2-7; the D gene is possibly TRBD1 (5 bases). Trimming removed 5 bases at V and 3 bases at J, with 8 bases between. From germline, CDR1 is SGHAT and CDR2 FQNNGV. CDR3 length: 12 amino acids. Written as DNA, the CDR3 is TGTGCCAGCAGCGTGACAGTCTACGAGCAGTACTTC. Protein: CASSVTVYEQYF.

V usage is TRBV27 and J usage is TRBJ1-6; tentative D call: TRBD1 (5 bases). V lost 1 base to trimming and J lost 1 base, with 14 bases between them. The CDR3 extends over 18 amino acids. The germline CDR1 and CDR2 sequences are MNHEY and SMNVEV (reference sequence). In DNA form, the CDR3 reads TGTGCCAGCAGTTTATTTAGTTCGGGGGGGTCCTATAATTCACCCCTCCACTTT. This encodes CASSLFSSGGSYNSPLHF.